The 26 T cell receptor beta chains listed next were all sequenced from one sample in a study of cytomegalovirus exposure and HLA in healthy donors (dated by TCRdb to 2015 to 2018). Library generation was performed with the immunoSEQ multiplex PCR assay. A mixture of 60 forward primers for TCR Vbeta segments and 13 reverse primers for TCR Jbeta segments was used in the multiplex PCR. The clones in this table, taken by TCRdb from immuneACCESS, are in-frame only. Not every clone is retained; where verified, under half of the shortfall comes from an unresolved V gene, and the cause of the rest is unknown. A total of some 110,000 clones appear in this sample, approximately 80% of them only once. Of the sample, around 5% falls within the top ten clones. Sample: PBMCs. The receptors derive from a man in his forties or fifties in good health and CMV-seropositive.

The rearrangement joins TRBV2 to TRBJ2-1, with 9 bases identical to TRBD1. CDR1 and CDR2 (germline): SNHLY, FYNNEI. This CDR3 comprises 13 residues. The J segment lost 9 bases and the V segment lost 8 bases, leaving 8 bases of the junction unmatched. As DNA, the CDR3 is TGTGCCAGCGTAGGACAGGGGTTGGGTGAGCAGTTCTTC. Its translation is CASVGQGLGEQFF.

V gene TRBV30 combines with J gene TRBJ2-7; maybe TRBD2 (6 bases). Germline V CDR1 and CDR2: GTSNPN, SVGIG (reference sequence). CDR3 length equals 15 residues. The V end lost 1 base, the J end lost 3 bases, and 16 bases lay between the germline ends. The CDR3 DNA reads TGTGCCTGGAGTGCCGGGGACCCCGGGGGCTACGAGCAGTACTTC. Translation: CAWSAGDPGGYEQYF. The full variable domain, with the rest looked up from reference TRBV30 and TRBJ2-7, is SQTIHQWPATLVQPVGSPLSLECTVEGTSNPNLYWYRQAAGRGLQLLFYSVGIGQISSEVPQNLSASRPQDRQFILSSKKLLLSDSGFYLCAWSAGDPGGYEQYFGPGTRLTVT.

This chain uses TRBV4-1 with TRBJ1-1, with D possibly matching TRBD1 (6 bases). The CDR3 length is 17 residues. With 0 bases removed from V and 5 bases from J, the gap between germline ends came to 19 bases. CDR1 and CDR2 (germline): MGHRA, YSYEKL. CDR3 coding DNA: TGCGCCAGCAGCCAAGATCAGGGGACCGCCTTTTTAACTGAAGCTTTCTTT. Translation: CASSQDQGTAFLTEAFF.

J is TRBJ2-3 and V is TRBV2, with 7 positions matching TRBD2. The CDR3 is 15 residues long. Losses at the gene ends were 0 bases for V and 2 bases for J; bases not matched to a gene: 2. Germline CDR1 reads SNHLY; CDR2 reads FYNNEI. The CDR3 nucleotides are TGTGCCAGCAGTGAAGCGGGGGGGAACACAGATACGCAGTATTTT. Residues: CASSEAGGNTDTQYF.

The J gene is TRBJ2-1, the V gene TRBV9; 8 nucleotides match TRBD1. Germline-derived CDR1 and CDR2 are SGDLS and YYNGEE. The CDR3 runs 15 residues. The J segment lost 9 bases and the V segment lost 0 bases, leaving 8 bases of the junction unmatched. In nucleotides, the CDR3 is TGTGCCAGCAGCGTAGGCGGGCAGGGGGCGACTGAGCAGTTCTTC. Translated: CASSVGGQGATEQFF. The full variable domain, rest sourced from reference TRBV9 and TRBJ2-1, is DSGVTQTPKHLITATGQRVTLRCSPRSGDLSVYWYQQSLDQGLQFLIQYYNGEERAKGNILERFSAQQFPDLHSELNLSSLELGDSALYFCASSVGGQGATEQFFGPGTRLTVL.

The CDR3 bases are TGTGCCAGCAGTACGAGCGGGGCAGAGACCCAGTACTTC. It specifies CASSTSGAETQYF. The rearrangement joins TRBV7-9 to TRBJ2-5; 7 positions agree with TRBD2. Germline V gives CDR1 SEHNR, CDR2 FQNEAQ (reference sequence). J lost 4 bases, V lost 6 bases, and 5 bases had no gene match. The CDR3 is 13 amino acids.

The rearrangement uses TRBV7-9 and TRBJ1-1; 7 bases fit TRBD1. The CDR3 loop spans 14 amino acids. Germline V lookup: CDR1 SEHNR, CDR2 FQNEAQ (reference sequence). V gave up 1 base and J gave up 7 bases; unmatched junction bases: 6. The CDR3 reads CASSLGQGHFEAFF. The DNA for the CDR3 is TGTGCCAGCAGCTTAGGACAGGGCCACTTTGAAGCTTTCTTT.

This sequence joins TRBV30 and TRBJ2-2, with 7 bases fitting TRBD2. CDR1 is GTSNPN, CDR2 SVGIG, per germline (reference sequence). Trimming cost V 3 bases and J 1 base; bases outside gene matches: 2. This CDR3 has 14 amino acids. CDR3 residues: CAWRAGENTGELFF. The CDR3 coding sequence is TGTGCCTGGAGGGCGGGAGAGAACACCGGGGAGCTGTTTTTT.

This clone was counted once. The chain recombines TRBV15 with TRBJ1-6, with D possibly TRBD1 on 5 matching bases. Germline values: CDR1 LNHNV, CDR2 YYDKDF (reference sequence). CDR3 length: 19 residues. Between the trimmed V and J ends, which lost 1 base and 7 bases, there was a span of 23 bases. The CDR3 DNA sequence: TGTGCCACCAGCAGAGGGGAACTGGGCGGGCGGCGGGGGAATTCACCCCTCCACTTT. It is translated as CATSRGELGGRRGNSPLHF.

This clone was counted a few times. CDR3 nucleotide sequence: TGTGCCAGCAGCTTAGGGCAGATCTATGGCTACACCTTC. This sequence encodes CASSLGQIYGYTF. This chain links TRBV7-2 with TRBJ1-2, with unresolved D. V was clipped by 1 base and J by 4 bases, with 7 bases between them. In germline, CDR1 is SGHTA, CDR2 FQGNSA. This CDR3 comprises 13 residues. The variable domain in full, completed from reference TRBV7-2 and TRBJ1-2, reads GAGVSQSPSNKVTEKGKDVELRCDPISGHTALYWYRQSLGQGLEFLIYFQGNSAPDKSGLPSDRFSAERTGGSVSTLTIQRTQQEDSAVYLCASSLGQIYGYTFGSGTRLTVV.

The chain links TRBV20-1 to TRBJ2-7; unclear D gene. V dropped 2 bases and J dropped 7 bases, with 9 bases sitting between them. Germline CDR1 DFQATT, CDR2 SNEGSKA (reference sequence). The CDR3 extends over 11 amino acids. The CDR3 spells CSARPLVEQYF. The CDR3 region has the DNA TGCAGTGCTAGACCTCTAGTGGAGCAGTACTTC.

This sequence joins TRBV5-5 and TRBJ2-5; 10 bases map to TRBD1. The germline CDR1 and CDR2 sequences are SGHKS and YYEKEE (reference sequence). The J segment lost 5 bases and the V segment lost 3 bases, leaving 10 bases of the junction unmatched. This CDR3 contains 16 residues. CDR3 in DNA: TGTGCCAGCAGCTCGTCGGTGACAGGGGGCAGGGAGACCCAGTACTTC. This codes for CASSSSVTGGRETQYF.

The J gene is TRBJ1-3, the V gene TRBV10-3, with TRBD1 identical over 10 bases. This CDR3 has 15 amino acids. After removal of 4 bases from V and 3 bases from J, the junction contained 3 bases not matched to a gene. Germline values: CDR1 ENHRY, CDR2 SYGVKD. CDR3 sequence reads: CAISGGTGVGNTIYF. The CDR3 DNA is TGTGCCATCAGTGGTGGGACAGGGGTTGGAAACACCATATATTTT.

This rearrangement joins TRBV30 to TRBJ2-1; D is unresolved. CDR3 length: 14 residues. Germline-derived CDR1 and CDR2 are GTSNPN and SVGIG (reference sequence). Trimming left V 2 bases short and J 1 base short, with 9 bases between. The CDR3 coding sequence is TGTGCCTGGAGTTCGGGTGGTTCCTACAATGAGCAGTTCTTC. It is translated as CAWSSGGSYNEQFF.

V gene TRBV4-3 combines with J gene TRBJ2-4; possible D gene TRBD2, 5 bases. Deletions cut 0 bases from V and 0 bases from J, with 18 bases between. The CDR3 contains 19 residues. Germline V gene data show CDR1 as LGHNA and CDR2 as YSLEER. The CDR3 DNA follows: TGCGCCAGCAGCCAAGATTGGAGTGGAGGAGGACTAGCCAAAAACATTCAGTACTTC. Its translation is CASSQDWSGGGLAKNIQYF.

The chain is built from TRBV19 and TRBJ2-7, with a possible D match to TRBD1 (5 bases). V was clipped by 3 bases and J by 6 bases, with 6 bases between them. Germline V lookup: CDR1 LNHDA, CDR2 SQIVND (reference sequence). The CDR3 extends over 11 amino acids. Here the CDR3 reads CASSIQGEQYF. The CDR3 nucleotides are TGTGCCAGTAGTATTCAGGGCGAGCAGTACTTC.

The chain carries TRBV2 and TRBJ1-5; TRBD1 is a possible D gene (6 bases). From germline, CDR1 is SNHLY and CDR2 FYNNEI. The CDR3 extends over 16 amino acids. Trimming removed 6 bases at V and 4 bases at J, with 19 bases between. This CDR3 reads CASSDPTGQFNQPQHF. The CDR3 nucleotides are TGTGCCAGCAGCGATCCTACCGGACAGTTTAATCAGCCCCAGCATTTT.

The rearrangement links TRBV7-9 to TRBJ1-2; D is possibly TRBD1 (6 bases). Looked up from germline, CDR1 is SEHNR and CDR2 is FQNEAQ (reference sequence). Deletions cut 4 bases from V and 7 bases from J, with 10 bases between. CDR3 size: 12 residues. CDR3 nucleotides: TGTGCCAGCAGCTCACAGGGTCTTGGCTACACCTTC. It specifies CASSSQGLGYTF. Supplemented by reference TRBV7-9 and TRBJ1-2, the full variable domain reads DTGVSQNPRHKITKRGQNVTFRCDPISEHNRLYWYRQTLGQGPEFLTYFQNEAQLEKSRLLSDRFSAERPKGSFSTLEIQRTEQGDSAMYLCASSSQGLGYTFGSGTRLTVV.

The chain combines TRBV28 with TRBJ1-1, with D unclear. Trimming removed 5 bases from V and 4 bases from J, with 5 bases in between. The CDR3 covers 11 residues. Per the germline V gene, CDR1 is MDHEN and CDR2 is SYDVKM. The CDR3 nucleotides read TGTGCCAGCAGTGCGGCCACTGAAGCTTTCTTT. Translating gives CASSAATEAFF.

The chain uses TRBV5-6 and TRBJ1-2, with 8 positions matching TRBD1. V trimming: 1 base; J trimming: 4 bases; junction bases outside the gene matches: 9. The CDR3 spans 16 residues. Germline-derived CDR1 and CDR2 are SGHDT and YYEEEE. Here the CDR3 reads CASSLSRQGAFYGYTF. The DNA of the CDR3 is TGTGCCAGCAGCTTGAGTCGGCAGGGGGCGTTCTATGGCTACACCTTC.

The V gene is TRBV13, the J gene TRBJ1-1; D gene ambiguous. The CDR3 totals 13 residues. Germline values: CDR1 PRHDT, CDR2 FYEKMQ (reference sequence). Trimming pared 3 bases from V and 1 base from J, leaving 6 bases between. This CDR3 reads CASSFRGNTEAFF. The CDR3 DNA sequence: TGTGCCAGCAGCTTCCGCGGGAACACTGAAGCTTTCTTT.

A remark on this clone: Other DNA sequences from this sample encode an identical CDR3 as well. J is TRBJ1-2 and V is TRBV30; D gene unclear. CDR3 length equals 11 residues. V lost 0 bases and J lost 5, with 4 bases in between. CDR1 is GTSNPN, CDR2 SVGIG, per germline (reference sequence). Here the CDR3 reads CAWSVRYGYTF. The CDR3 region has the DNA TGTGCCTGGAGTGTGAGATATGGCTACACCTTC. The whole variable domain, filled in from reference TRBV30 and TRBJ1-2, reads SQTIHQWPATLVQPVGSPLSLECTVEGTSNPNLYWYRQAAGRGLQLLFYSVGIGQISSEVPQNLSASRPQDRQFILSSKKLLLSDSGFYLCAWSVRYGYTFGSGTRLTVV.

The chain carries TRBV30 and TRBJ2-1; D gene uncertain. The germline V gene has CDR1 GTSNPN and CDR2 SVGIG (reference sequence). Trimming pared 4 bases from V and 7 bases from J, leaving 20 bases between. The length of the CDR3 is 15 residues. CDR3 DNA: TGTGCCTGGACGTCTCCGGGTCGCACCTCTAATGAGCAGTTCTTC. This translates into CAWTSPGRTSNEQFF.

This CDR3 reads CASSQEGREGWGELFF. The DNA of the CDR3 is TGCGCCAGCAGCCAAGAGGGCCGGGAAGGCTGGGGGGAGCTGTTTTTT. This chain connects TRBV4-3 to TRBJ2-2, with D possibly TRBD2 on 5 matching bases. This CDR3 has 16 residues. Trimming stripped 0 bases from V and 8 bases from J, with 16 bases between. CDR1 is LGHNA and CDR2 is YSLEER in the germline V gene.

The chain combines TRBV28 with TRBJ1-5; the D gene is possibly TRBD1 (5 bases). Germline V gives CDR1 MDHEN, CDR2 SYDVKM. Between the trimmed V and J ends, which lost 6 bases and 7 bases, there was a span of 16 bases. This CDR3 spans 14 amino acids. CDR3 loop: CASSRWRGVQPQHF. The CDR3 DNA is TGTGCCAGCAGCCGATGGCGGGGCGTCCAGCCCCAGCATTTT.

The rearrangement uses TRBV19 and TRBJ1-6; possible D gene TRBD1, 6 bases. The length of the CDR3 is 18 residues. CDR1 and CDR2 (germline): LNHDA, SQIVND (reference sequence). Deletions cut 8 bases from V and 0 bases from J, with 20 bases between. The CDR3 protein is CASQGRSGGDSYNSPLHF. The CDR3 nucleotides read TGTGCCAGTCAGGGGCGTTCCGGCGGAGACTCCTATAATTCACCCCTCCACTTT.